This entry features one TCR beta chain sequence. This receptor's antigen is unknown. Base quality data are lacking; no much larger clone is found one base away. Other DNA sequences in this sample translate to the same CDR3. A FACSAria II was used to sort memory CD4+ T cells, defined as single viable CD3+CD4+CD8-CD45RO+ cells. CMV serostatus was determined using a Roche Elecsys assay that detects serum IgG against CMV pp150, pp28, p38 and p52. Following thawing, total CD4+ T cells were enriched through positive selection using CD4 magnetic microbeads. The samples came from a different study that was designed specifically to examine the CD4+ T cell memory repertoire. Peripheral blood mononuclear cells were isolated and cryopreserved according to standard operating procedures, and serum was stored at -80 degrees C. The staining used CD3-PerCP (BW264/56), CD4-APC (RPA-T4), CD45RO-PE (UCHT1) and CD8-Pacific Orange (3B5) antibodies, and Sytox blue was used to exclude non-viable cells.

The Quick-DNA Microprep Kit was used to extract genomic DNA from the sorted cells. Amplification of TCRbeta DNA was done with the immunoSEQ hsTCRbeta kit, following the protocol from the manufacturer. TCRbeta libraries were sequenced on an Illumina MiSeq instrument. Per the original workflow: Removing out-of-frame sequences left a few million distinct TCRbeta sequences, an average of roughly 63,000 per individual. Each individual was scored by the count of 150 or so previously reported CMV-associated TCRbeta sequences and the total productive distinct TCRbeta count. A beta-binomial model was reimplemented in Python, and scikit-learn random forests with default parameters were trained on US cohort data. On the Belgian cohort, classifier performance was reported as the median AUC, along with percentile confidence intervals, across 10,000 bootstrap iterations. TCRdb mirrors the immuneACCESS table, restricted to in-frame sequences. Some clones are absent from its copies; in checked studies, under half trace to an unresolved V gene, and the reason for the others is unknown. V and J calls and clone size are those listed in that table; D and trimming were worked out from the DNA. The sample records about 58,000 clones, around 82% of which are singletons. The leading ten clones occupy about 0.51% of the sample.

This specimen belongs to a study of memory CD4+ T cells and cytomegalovirus serostatus (dated by TCRdb to between 2018 and 2021). For the study in its entirety: The cohort included approximately 35 healthy adults from Belgium, of whom 9 were CMV seropositive and about 24 were CMV seronegative. CD4+ memory TCRbeta repertoires of a Belgian cohort with known cytomegalovirus serostatus were sequenced in order to replicate a published TCR-based CMV serostatus classifier. Beyond this particular receptor, the publication reports: Of 150 to 200 previously reported CMV-associated TCRbeta sequences, approximately 64 appeared in the CD4+ memory repertoires, each in one to five individuals. Only CD4+CD45RO+ memory cells were sequenced, unlike the original study, which covered naive and memory CD4+ and CD8+ populations. On the Belgian cohort, the classifier built on the original framework reached a median bootstrapped AUC of almost 0.96, with a 95% CI of 0.76-1.00. For predicting CMV serostatus, the median bootstrapped AUC was about 0.95 using the original framework and less than 0.93 using a US-trained random forest. Results were interpreted as suggesting that the CMV-associated TCR signature is largely present in the CD4+ memory repertoire.

V gives up 0 bases and J gives up 4 bases, and the segment between their germline ends measures 8 bases. Looking up the germline V gene yields CDR1 SGHRS and CDR2 YFSETQ. From cysteine to phenylalanine, the CDR3 is 14 amino acids long. Left in the record is the CDR3 DNA by itself, 42 bases read in frame from the first base. The TCR originated in an adult in good health and CMV-seronegative. Some clones in this sample may be carry-over from other donors' samples. Sequencing input: memory CD4+ T cells from blood. The V gene is TRBV5-1 and the J gene is TRBJ1-5; perhaps TRBD1 is the D gene, with 6 bases matching. Read as DNA, the sequence is TGCGCCAGCAGCTTGGGAGGGGGAAATCAGCCCCAGCATTTT. Its amino acids are CASSLGGGNQPQHF.